These T cell receptor beta chains were read from a single sample in a study of PD-L1 blockade in urothelial cancer. This table comes from immunoSEQ multiplex PCR, and its TCRdb copy is limited to in-frame clones, with some not included. The data show about 50,000 clones, 75% to 90% seen once. The sequences come from PBMCs, collected around atezolizumab (anti-PD-L1) treatment. The receptors shown here come from a man in his sixties with urothelial cancer. CDR3s include the opening cysteine and the closing phenylalanine or tryptophan. Fields, in order: clone size, D gene, J gene, CDR3 length, V gene, CDR3 protein, CDR3 DNA. A D gene is named only where the DNA matches it firmly. Size is omitted from some rows. Given values are once, few, many or a class for expanded clones.

once	TRBD1	TRBJ2-7	15	TRBV7-3	CASSLAGQDTYEQYF	TGTGCCAGCAGCTTAGCTGGACAGGATACCTACGAGCAGTACTTC
.	TRBD1	TRBJ1-1	15	TRBV5-1	CASTPGDRENTEAFF	TGCGCCAGCACCCCCGGGGACAGGGAGAACACTGAAGCTTTCTTT
.	TRBD2	TRBJ2-1	16	TRBV7-3	CASSSRLAGGGDEQFF	TGTGCCAGCAGCTCAAGACTAGCGGGGGGAGGGGATGAGCAGTTCTTC
.	TRBD2	TRBJ2-5	15	TRBV5-1	CASSLSSGRQETQYF	TGCGCCAGCAGCTTGTCTAGCGGGAGACAAGAGACCCAGTACTTC
.	.	TRBJ1-1	14	TRBV7-8	CASSLAPGQLEAFF	TGTGCCAGCAGCTTAGCGCCAGGACAACTTGAAGCTTTCTTT
.	.	TRBJ1-2	14	TRBV19	CASNPSRANYGYTF	TGTGCCAGTAACCCGAGTCGGGCTAACTATGGCTACACCTTC
.	.	TRBJ2-5	16	TRBV7-9	CASSLAPGTSWETQYF	TGTGCCAGCAGCTTAGCGCCGGGGACAAGTTGGGAGACCCAGTACTTC
.	TRBD1	TRBJ1-4	15	TRBV5-1	CASSDAQGADEKLFF	TGCGCCAGCAGCGATGCTCAGGGGGCGGACGAAAAACTGTTTTTT
.	TRBD1	TRBJ2-5	16	TRBV5-1	CASRIGGQGGRETQYF	TGCGCCAGCAGGATAGGTGGACAGGGAGGCCGAGAGACCCAGTACTTC
.	.	TRBJ1-2	15	TRBV6-1	CASSEAAGYNYGYTF	TGTGCCAGCAGTGAAGCGGCAGGTTATAACTATGGCTACACCTTC
.	.	TRBJ2-1	13	TRBV19	CASSIGQNNEQFF	TGTGCCAGTAGTATTGGACAGAACAATGAGCAGTTCTTC
.	TRBD1	TRBJ1-5	17	TRBV23-1	CASSQTGTGDSNQPQHF	TGCGCCAGCAGTCAAACGGGGACAGGGGATAGCAATCAGCCCCAGCATTTT
.	.	TRBJ2-2	15	TRBV28	CASRGGSVNTGELFF	TGTGCCAGCAGAGGTGGTAGCGTGAACACCGGGGAGCTGTTTTTT
.	TRBD2	TRBJ2-1	13	TRBV18	CASSNGGANEQFF	TGTGCCAGCTCGAACGGGGGGGCGAATGAGCAGTTCTTC
.	.	TRBJ2-3	14	TRBV5-1	CASSWKTSTDTQYF	TGCGCCAGCAGCTGGAAGACTAGTACAGATACGCAGTATTTT
.	TRBD1	TRBJ2-2	16	TRBV7-9	CASRPAETGVTGELFF	TGTGCCAGCAGACCAGCGGAGACAGGGGTCACCGGGGAGCTGTTTTTT
.	.	TRBJ1-1	15	TRBV4-2	CASSQDLTTSAEAFF	TGTGCCAGCAGCCAAGATCTGACAACTAGCGCTGAAGCTTTCTTT
.	TRBD1	TRBJ2-7	14	TRBV7-9	CASSARDRTYEQYF	TGTGCCAGCAGCGCACGGGACAGGACCTACGAGCAGTACTTC
.	.	TRBJ1-2	15	TRBV19	CASSISGQMLHGYTF	TGTGCCAGTAGTATATCAGGACAGATGTTACATGGCTACACCTTC
.	TRBD2	TRBJ2-3	19	TRBV7-9	CASRGRAQRGAPSTDTQYF	TGTGCCAGCAGGGGTCGGGCCCAGCGGGGGGCTCCTAGCACAGATACGCAGTATTTT
.	.	TRBJ1-5	14	TRBV2	CASSGRRGNQPQHF	TGTGCCAGCAGTGGACGAAGGGGAAATCAGCCCCAGCATTTT
.	.	TRBJ2-3	16	TRBV5-1	CASSTRREWGTDTQYF	TGCGCCAGCAGCACCCGCCGGGAGTGGGGGACAGATACGCAGTATTTT
.	.	TRBJ1-1	14	TRBV6-5	CASSYRGPNTEAFF	TGTGCCAGCAGTTACCGAGGGCCGAACACTGAAGCTTTCTTT
.	.	TRBJ1-1	15	TRBV6-5	CASSYPGGGMTEAFF	TGTGCCAGCAGTTACCCCGGGGGGGGGATGACTGAAGCTTTCTTT
.	TRBD2	TRBJ2-1	15	TRBV11-3	CASSPGLAGGNEQFF	TGTGCCAGCAGCCCCGGACTAGCGGGGGGCAATGAGCAGTTCTTC
.	.	TRBJ2-1	12	TRBV10-1	CASSATPNEQFF	TGCGCCAGCAGTGCAACTCCCAATGAGCAGTTCTTC
.	.	TRBJ1-2	13	TRBV28	CASSSGSDYGYTF	TGTGCCAGCAGTTCGGGTTCGGACTATGGCTACACCTTC
.	.	TRBJ1-1	13	TRBV18	CASSPGPGLEAFF	TGTGCCAGCTCACCGGGTCCGGGACTTGAAGCTTTCTTT
.	TRBD1	TRBJ2-7	15	TRBV9	CASSVGQGAGYEQYF	TGTGCCAGCAGCGTGGGACAGGGGGCGGGTTACGAGCAGTACTTC
once	TRBD1	TRBJ1-5	14	TRBV4-1	CASSPDRVTQPQHF	TGCGCCAGCAGCCCAGACAGGGTCACTCAGCCCCAGCATTTT
.	TRBD2	TRBJ2-1	16	TRBV7-3	CASSSGLAGGPDEQFF	TGTGCCAGCAGCTCGGGACTAGCGGGGGGGCCGGATGAGCAGTTCTTC